This entry lists 9 T cell receptor beta chains sequenced from one sample in a study of spatial heterogeneity in lung cancer. The time point here: sample taken at primary tumor resection. Antigens for these TCRs are unknown. TCRdb passed the 5' RACE reads through MiXCR, listing each CDR3 protein once. The sample has 20,000 to 25,000 distinct CDR3 sequences; approximately 2.8% are singletons. Broader study findings: Tumor mutation count correlated with how many alpha and beta TCRs expanded intratumorally.

Material: lung tumor tissue, obtained at surgery. The receptors shown here come from a male donor with early-stage non-small cell lung cancer.

Judged by abundance, this clonotype is medium-sized. V is TRBV6-2 or TRBV6-3 and J is TRBJ2-7; 13 nucleotides match TRBD2. V was clipped by 4 bases and J by 5 bases; unmatched bases: 5. The CDR3 loop spans 15 amino acids. CDR1 is MNHEY and CDR2 is SVGEGT in the germline V gene. The DNA for the CDR3 is TGTGCCAGCAGTTGGACTAGCGGGAGTTTCAACGAGCAGTACTTC. Translated: CASSWTSGSFNEQYF.

This clonotype was detected many times. J is TRBJ2-3 and V is TRBV20-1, with D possibly TRBD2 on 5 matching bases. CDR3 length equals 14 residues. Trimming stripped 1 base from V and 2 bases from J, with 10 bases between. Germline CDR1 DFQATT, CDR2 SNEGSKA (reference sequence). For the CDR3, the DNA is TGCAGTGCTAGAGTGAACGGGGTCACAGATACGCAGTATTTT. The encoded protein is CSARVNGVTDTQYF.

This clonotype was seen ten or more times. V usage is TRBV18 and J usage is TRBJ1-2, with D possibly matching TRBD1 (5 bases). The V gene's germline CDR1 is KGHSH and CDR2 LQKENI. The CDR3 length is 13 residues. V gave up 4 bases and J gave up 5 bases, with 11 bases separating them. The DNA of the CDR3 is TGTGCCAGCTCACTTGGCAGGGAGTATGGCTACACCTTC. Translated, it gives CASSLGREYGYTF.

Ten or more counts support this clonotype. The chain has TRBV6-2 or TRBV6-3 and TRBJ2-1; TRBD2 aligns across 10 bases. The V gene end was trimmed by 0 bases and the J gene end by 8 bases; junction bases not matched to a gene: 10. The V gene's germline CDR1 is MNHEY and CDR2 SVGEGT. The CDR3 sequence is 17 residues long. CDR3 coding DNA: TGTGCCAGCAGTTACTCCTCTAGCGGGAGTAACAGCGATGAGCAGTTCTTC. It encodes CASSYSSSGSNSDEQFF.

At least ten counts were recorded for this clonotype. This chain connects TRBV6-1 to TRBJ1-1; 7 positions match TRBD1. The CDR3 runs 17 residues. The ends lost 0 bases at V and 4 bases at J; junction bases unmatched: 11. The germline V gene encodes CDR1 MNHNS and CDR2 SASEGT. DNA for the CDR3: TGTGCCAGCAGTGAAGCGTATTTCCAGGGGGGAAGCACTGAAGCTTTCTTT. It codes for CASSEAYFQGGSTEAFF.

This clonotype was detected a few times. A much larger clone differs by one base, so this may be a read error. V and J are TRBV18 and TRBJ2-1, with D hard to call. Germline loops: CDR1 KGHSH, CDR2 LQKENI. The CDR3 is 12 amino acids. V dropped 2 bases and J dropped 15 bases, with 14 bases sitting between them. The CDR3, as DNA: TGTGCCAGCTCACCAGAGTCGTTGACGGTGTTCTTC. Protein sequence: CASSPESLTVFF. Complete variable domain (other parts from reference TRBV18 and TRBJ2-1): NAGVMQNPRHLVRRRGQEARLRCSPMKGHSHVYWYRQLPEEGLKFMVYLQKENIIDESGMPKERFSAEFPKEGPSILRIQQVVRGDSAAYFCASSPESLTVFFGPGTRLTVL.

Ten or more counts support this clonotype. This chain uses TRBV3-1 with TRBJ2-1; D may be TRBD1 (5 bases). CDR3 size: 13 residues. Germline CDR1 is LGHDT and CDR2 is YNNKEL (reference sequence). The V and J ends lost 1 base and 4 bases respectively, with 5 bases between them. CDR3 in amino acids: CASSQAGYNEQFF. CDR3 in DNA: TGTGCCAGCAGCCAAGCAGGGTACAATGAGCAGTTCTTC.

This clonotype was seen repeatedly, ten times or more. The V gene is TRBV7-2, the J gene TRBJ1-5; 10 bases align to TRBD1. V was pared by 0 bases and J by 1 base, with 0 bases of the junction left unmatched. The CDR3 consists of 16 residues. From germline, CDR1 is SGHTA and CDR2 FQGNSA. The CDR3 nucleotides are TGTGCCAGCAGCTTAGCGGGACAGGGGAGCAATCAGCCCCAGCATTTT. Protein product: CASSLAGQGSNQPQHF. The full variable domain, with the rest looked up from reference TRBV7-2 and TRBJ1-5, is GAGVSQSPSNKVTEKGKDVELRCDPISGHTALYWYRQSLGQGLEFLIYFQGNSAPDKSGLPSDRFSAERTGGSVSTLTIQRTQQEDSAVYLCASSLAGQGSNQPQHFGDGTRLSIL.

This clonotype was recorded many times. The chain uses TRBV29-1 and TRBJ1-1; 8 nucleotides match TRBD1. The CDR3 is 12 residues long. Germline loops: CDR1 SQVTM, CDR2 ANQGSEA. The V and J ends lost 5 bases and 3 bases, in that order; junction bases with no gene match: 2. The DNA for the CDR3 is TGCAGCGTTCTCAGGGGGCACACTGAAGCTTTCTTT. This sequence encodes CSVLRGHTEAFF.